This T cell receptor (beta chain) was found in a study of blood T cell repertoires in COVID-19. Study background: Acute and convalescent COVID-19 specimens originated in the United States, Italy and Spain.

Germline assignment: CDR1 SEHNR and CDR2 FQNEAQ (reference sequence). This CDR3 contains 15 residues. The V end was cut by 5 bases, the J end by 1 base, with 12 bases between. In the original processing: Researchers report that nucleated cell counts were estimated from reference gene primer amplification. Some clones are missing from TCRdb's copy, which holds only in-frame ones; the method was immunoSEQ multiplex PCR. Clonal size and the V and J genes are those of that table, whereas D and trimming came from the DNA. In the table there are 380,000 or so clones, 65% to 90% of which are singletons. Seattle patients were enrolled while actively infected and followed longitudinally.

This TCR came from a woman aged 60-75 years with COVID-19, enrolled during active disease. The rearrangement joins TRBV7-9 to TRBJ1-5; D is unresolved. The sample comprised peripheral blood. The CDR3 reads CASSPRHLSNQPQHF. In nucleotides, the CDR3 is TGTGCCAGCAGCCCGAGACATCTGAGCAATCAGCCCCAGCATTTT.